Below are 26 T cell receptor beta chains sequenced from a single sample in a study of preoperative IRX-2 immunotherapy in early breast cancer. Libraries were prepared by immunoSEQ multiplex PCR; TCRdb keeps only in-frame clonotypes and omits some of them. The repertoire consists of approximately 98,000 clones, with more than 80% occurring once and the leading ten covering roughly 1.9%. Treatment given: preoperative locoregional IRX-2 cytokine immunotherapy. The sequences come from tumor tissue, collected after IRX-2 immunotherapy. The source is a human donor with breast cancer.

V is TRBV18 and J is TRBJ2-1, with TRBD2 matching over 12 bases. With V trimmed by 0 bases and J by 8 bases, 8 bases remained unmatched. This CDR3 has 17 amino acids. CDR1 and CDR2 (germline): KGHSH, LQKENI. The CDR3 region has the DNA TGTGCCAGCTCACCACCGCCTAGCGGGAGGGCCAGGGATGAGCAGTTCTTC. Protein: CASSPPPSGRARDEQFF. Supplemented by reference TRBV18 and TRBJ2-1, the full variable domain reads NAGVMQNPRHLVRRRGQEARLRCSPMKGHSHVYWYRQLPEEGLKFMVYLQKENIIDESGMPKERFSAEFPKEGPSILRIQQVVRGDSAAYFCASSPPPSGRARDEQFFGPGTRLTVL.

The V call is TRBV6-8, the J call TRBJ1-5; D might be TRBD1 (6 bases). Deletions cut 6 bases from V and 7 bases from J, with 13 bases between. This CDR3 has 13 residues. CDR1 is MNHGY, CDR2 SAAAGT, per germline. This chain's CDR3 is CASSEQGEQPQHF. CDR3 DNA: TGTGCCAGCAGCGAACAGGGAGAACAGCCCCAGCATTTT.

This clone was found a few times. The chain joins TRBV19 to TRBJ2-2; 8 bases fit TRBD1. J was trimmed by 3 bases and V by 6 bases; bases with no gene match: 6. The CDR3 loop spans 15 amino acids. The germline CDR1 and CDR2 sequences are LNHDA and SQIVND (reference sequence). The CDR3 nucleotides read TGTGCCAGTAGCGGCCGGGGACAGGACACCGGGGAGCTGTTTTTT. Translating gives CASSGRGQDTGELFF.

This clone was picked up one time. The chain is built from TRBV18 and TRBJ2-1; 9 bases map to TRBD1. J lost 7 bases, V lost 5 bases, and 6 bases had no gene match. Germline V gives CDR1 KGHSH, CDR2 LQKENI. The CDR3 contains 14 residues. The CDR3 bases are TGTGCCAGCTCATCCGGGACAGGGAGGAATGAGCAGTTCTTC. Translating it yields CASSSGTGRNEQFF. The full variable domain, completed using reference TRBV18 and TRBJ2-1, is NAGVMQNPRHLVRRRGQEARLRCSPMKGHSHVYWYRQLPEEGLKFMVYLQKENIIDESGMPKERFSAEFPKEGPSILRIQQVVRGDSAAYFCASSSGTGRNEQFFGPGTRLTVL.

The chain recombines TRBV30 with TRBJ1-2; D uncertain. Germline V gene lookup returns CDR1 GTSNPN and CDR2 SVGIG (reference sequence). This CDR3 is built from 11 residues. Trimming removed 5 bases at V and 7 bases at J, with 11 bases between. The CDR3 bases are TGTGCCTGGTCCGATCGAAGTGGCTACACCTTC. The encoded protein is CAWSDRSGYTF. Full variable domain (remainder filled in from reference TRBV30 and TRBJ1-2): SQTIHQWPATLVQPVGSPLSLECTVEGTSNPNLYWYRQAAGRGLQLLFYSVGIGQISSEVPQNLSASRPQDRQFILSSKKLLLSDSGFYLCAWSDRSGYTFGSGTRLTVV.

This sequence joins TRBV18 and TRBJ1-1; maybe TRBD1 (6 bases). This CDR3 is 15 amino acids long. CDR1 KGHSH and CDR2 LQKENI come from the germline V gene. V was pared by 2 bases and J by 1 base, with 11 bases between. CDR3 DNA sequence: TGTGCCAGCTCACCAGCCGCGACAGGGAACACTGAAGCTTTCTTT. Protein: CASSPAATGNTEAFF. The whole variable domain, filled in from reference TRBV18 and TRBJ1-1, reads NAGVMQNPRHLVRRRGQEARLRCSPMKGHSHVYWYRQLPEEGLKFMVYLQKENIIDESGMPKERFSAEFPKEGPSILRIQQVVRGDSAAYFCASSPAATGNTEAFFGQGTRLTVV.

This chain joins TRBV19 and TRBJ1-5, with TRBD1 as a possible D gene (5 bases). Germline CDR1 is LNHDA and CDR2 is SQIVND (reference sequence). Between the trimmed V and J ends, which lost 3 bases and 3 bases, there was a span of 9 bases. CDR3 length: 14 amino acids. The CDR3 DNA sequence: TGTGCCAGTAGTATGAGACAGTTCAATCAGCCCCAGCATTTT. Amino acids: CASSMRQFNQPQHF.

The CDR3, as DNA: TGTGCCAGCATCCCTGCCGGGCTAGTCAATGAGCAGTTCTTC. This sequence encodes CASIPAGLVNEQFF. This chain connects TRBV25-1 to TRBJ2-1; D is undetermined. The V end was cut by 7 bases, the J end by 6 bases, with 16 bases between. There are 14 residues in the CDR3. From germline, CDR1 is MGHDK and CDR2 SYGVNS.

The chain combines TRBV30 with TRBJ1-3; D is possibly TRBD1 (5 bases). The germline CDR1 and CDR2 sequences are GTSNPN and SVGIG (reference sequence). This CDR3 comprises 13 residues. V lost 7 bases and J lost 0, with 10 bases in between. CDR3 loop: CASDRDSGNTIYF. DNA of the CDR3: TGTGCCTCTGACAGAGACTCTGGAAACACCATATATTTT.

This clone was picked up a small number of times. V and J are TRBV6-8 and TRBJ1-5; TRBD1 matches at 9 bases. J lost 4 bases, V lost 6 bases, and 4 bases had no gene match. The CDR3 spans 14 residues. In germline, CDR1 is MNHGY, CDR2 SAAAGT. The chain's CDR3 is CASSQGQGNQPQHF. The DNA for the CDR3 is TGTGCCAGCAGCCAGGGACAGGGAAATCAGCCCCAGCATTTT.

The chain joins TRBV18 to TRBJ1-5; 11 bases line up with TRBD1. The CDR3 is 17 residues long. Trimming removed 2 bases from V and 2 bases from J; junction bases left unmatched: 5. Germline values: CDR1 KGHSH, CDR2 LQKENI. CDR3 DNA sequence: TGTGCCAGCTCACCAACGTGGACAGGGGGCGGCAATCAGCCCCAGCATTTT. Amino acids: CASSPTWTGGGNQPQHF.

V gene TRBV5-1 combines with J gene TRBJ2-2; the match to TRBD1 covers 7 bases. Germline V gene lookup returns CDR1 SGHRS and CDR2 YFSETQ. The trim removed 4 bases at V and 9 bases at J, leaving 9 bases unmatched. The CDR3 sequence is 14 residues long. CDR3 loop: CASSPGTANRELFF. The CDR3 nucleotides are TGCGCCAGCAGCCCCGGGACAGCCAACCGGGAGCTGTTTTTT.

The chain joins TRBV5-1 to TRBJ1-4; D is unresolved. The V gene's germline CDR1 is SGHRS and CDR2 YFSETQ. Trimming stripped 0 bases from V and 5 bases from J, with 11 bases between. There are 15 residues in the CDR3. DNA for the CDR3: TGCGCCAGCAGCTTGGGGGAAACCTTCAATGAAAAACTGTTTTTT. It encodes CASSLGETFNEKLFF.

This chain links TRBV28 with TRBJ2-1, with D unclear. The CDR3 runs to 13 residues. The germline V gene has CDR1 MDHEN and CDR2 SYDVKM. The germline V and J ends were trimmed by 5 bases and 8 bases, with 13 bases remaining between them. As DNA, the CDR3 is TGTGCCAGCAGTCCGTTCTCGATGGATGAGCAGTTCTTC. It yields the protein CASSPFSMDEQFF.

The chain recombines TRBV19 with TRBJ2-2, with D possibly matching TRBD2 (6 bases). The germline CDR1 and CDR2 sequences are LNHDA and SQIVND (reference sequence). The CDR3 totals 13 residues. Trimming stripped 6 bases from V and 6 bases from J, with 11 bases between. CDR3 amino acids: CASRRGSAGELFF. CDR3 bases: TGTGCCAGTAGGCGGGGAAGCGCCGGGGAGCTGTTTTTT. Together with reference TRBV19 and TRBJ2-2, the CDR3 gives the full variable domain: DGGITQSPKYLFRKEGQNVTLSCEQNLNHDAMYWYRQDPGQGLRLIYYSQIVNDFQKGDIAEGYSVSREKKESFPLTVTSAQKNPTAFYLCASRRGSAGELFFGEGSRLTVL.

The chain recombines TRBV6-8 with TRBJ2-7; a possible D gene is TRBD2 (6 bases). Germline V gene lookup returns CDR1 MNHGY and CDR2 SAAAGT. CDR3 length: 13 residues. Between the trimmed V and J ends, which lost 4 bases and 4 bases, there was a span of 11 bases. CDR3 in amino acids: CASSWGVEYEQYF. The CDR3 DNA reads TGTGCCAGCAGTTGGGGGGTTGAATACGAGCAGTACTTC.

The chain has TRBV5-1 and TRBJ2-7, with D unclear. Germline V gene sequence: CDR1 SGHRS, CDR2 YFSETQ. The CDR3 runs 14 residues. V lost 5 bases, J lost 0 bases, and 12 bases lay in between. CDR3 residues: CASRVDARSYEQYF. For the CDR3, the DNA is TGCGCCAGCAGAGTAGATGCCCGCTCCTACGAGCAGTACTTC.

This clone came up a few times. This CDR3 is CASSPPGLAGTGELFF. DNA for the CDR3: TGTGCCAGCAGCCCCCCGGGACTAGCGGGCACCGGGGAGCTGTTTTTT. V is TRBV7-1 and J is TRBJ2-2, with 12 positions matching TRBD2. TRBV7-1 carries the ORF label, with uncertain function. With 5 bases clipped from V and 4 bases from J, the junction kept 5 bases outside the gene matches. There are 16 residues in the CDR3.

The chain recombines TRBV29-1 with TRBJ1-4; no clear D gene. V was shortened by 7 bases and J by 5 bases, with 14 bases between the two germline ends. The CDR3 runs 13 residues. Germline V gene lookup returns CDR1 SQVTM and CDR2 ANQGSEA. CDR3 sequence: CSALGPRNEKLFF. For the CDR3, the DNA is TGCAGCGCCCTAGGGCCAAGGAATGAAAAACTGTTTTTT.

The chain links TRBV2 to TRBJ1-1, with TRBD1 as a possible D gene (6 bases). The CDR3 totals 14 residues. The V end was cut by 7 bases, the J end by 2 bases, with 14 bases between. Germline lookup yields CDR1 SNHLY and CDR2 FYNNEI. As DNA, the CDR3 is TGTGCCAGCAAAGGGGGACAATCCAACACTGAAGCTTTCTTT. This gives the protein CASKGGQSNTEAFF. Together with reference TRBV2 and TRBJ1-1, the CDR3 gives the full variable domain: EPEVTQTPSHQVTQMGQEVILRCVPISNHLYFYWYRQILGQKVEFLVSFYNNEISEKSEIFDDQFSVERPDGSNFTLKIRSTKLEDSAMYFCASKGGQSNTEAFFGQGTRLTVV.

The chain has TRBV7-1 and TRBJ1-6, with a weak D call TRBD1 (5 bases). TRBV7-1 is noted as an ORF with a role that remains uncertain. The germline V and J ends were trimmed by 4 bases and 10 bases, with 14 bases remaining between them. The CDR3 is 14 residues long. The chain's CDR3 is CASSLPRTSSPLHF. For the CDR3, the DNA is TGTGCCAGCAGCTTGCCTAGGACAAGCTCACCCCTCCACTTT.

The chain combines TRBV7-8 with TRBJ1-2, with no clear D. Trimming stripped 4 bases from V and 4 bases from J, with 10 bases between. CDR3 length equals 13 residues. Germline V gene sequence: CDR1 SGHVS, CDR2 FQNEAQ. The chain's CDR3 is CASSYSGSYGYTF. CDR3 in DNA: TGTGCCAGCAGCTACTCCGGGAGCTATGGCTACACCTTC.

This clone appeared once. Written as DNA, the CDR3 is TGTGCCACCCATCCGGGACAGCTTATACTCTCTGGAAACACCATATATTTT. Translating gives CATHPGQLILSGNTIYF. The rearrangement joins TRBV6-8 to TRBJ1-3; TRBD1 agrees at 7 bases. CDR1 is MNHGY and CDR2 is SAAAGT in the germline V gene. This CDR3 has 17 amino acids. V gave up 10 bases and J gave up 0 bases; unmatched junction bases: 15.

The chain employs TRBV30 and TRBJ1-4; tentatively, D is TRBD1 (6 bases). Germline V gene lookup returns CDR1 GTSNPN and CDR2 SVGIG (reference sequence). With 4 bases removed from V and 11 bases from J, the gap between germline ends came to 17 bases. The CDR3 is 13 amino acids. DNA of the CDR3: TGTGCCTGGACCGGACAGAGAAATTCTAAACTGTTTTTT. Translation gives CAWTGQRNSKLFF.

The chain has TRBV11-3 and TRBJ1-2, with no clear D. V dropped 7 bases and J dropped 5 bases, with 20 bases sitting between them. This CDR3 is built from 15 residues. Germline loops: CDR1 SGHNT, CDR2 YENEEA. Written as DNA, the CDR3 is TGTGCCAGCAAGAGGCCGGCGGAGACCTCGTATGGCTACACCTTC. Translated, it gives CASKRPAETSYGYTF.

This rearrangement joins TRBV22-1 to TRBJ1-2. TRBV22-1 is a pseudogene locus. CDR3 length: 15 residues. CDR3 in DNA: TGTGCCAGCAGTGACACGGGTCCTGAGGACTATGGCTACACCTTC. This gives the protein CASSDTGPEDYGYTF.